The text below deals with one TCR beta chain. This clonotype was counted at least ten times. No antigen is known for it. Within one base of it there is no much larger clone, and no base qualities were kept. Library construction relied on 5' RACE. These reads were obtained on a NextSeq 500. To correct for sequencing error and PCR bias, the TCR library protocol tagged individual cDNA molecules with unique molecular identifiers. TCR alpha and beta chains were both sequenced, and the abundances of alpha and beta sequences in each sample were closely correlated with each other. As for how the authors treated the data: Decombinator V4 was used to perform V gene, J gene and CDR3 annotation of TCR sequences. Expanded TCRs were defined as changing significantly between any two time points under a Poisson model with p below 0.0001. Abundances of TCRs were expressed as counts per million after normalisation to the total number of TCRs sequenced in each sample. TRAV1-2 paired with TRAJ12, TRAJ20 or TRAJ33 defined MAIT TCRs, while TRAV10 paired with TRAJ18 defined iNKT TCRs. VDJdb, accessed on 1 November 2021, was searched for TCRs annotated for CMV, EBV and SARS-CoV-2, and TCRs annotated for more than one antigen were excluded. Using fastp at Q25 and MiXCR, TCRdb reprocessed the public reads and kept productive beta chains. Entries that share a CDR3 protein sequence are merged under the most common genes and DNA. V and J calls and clone size were set by TCRdb, not the authors. The sample has 50,000 to 60,000 distinct CDR3 sequences on record, around 10% of them singletons. The ten largest clones take up less than 15% of the sample.

The data were obtained in a study of early T cells in non-severe SARS-CoV-2 infection (dated by TCRdb to the early 2020s). Regarding the study in general: Because TCR sequencing relied on bulk RNA taken from unsorted whole blood, pairing of alpha and beta chains was not possible. Points the paper makes about the study in general: VDJdb matching was skewed toward anti-spike CD8 responses and likely underestimated virus-specific expansions by missing private and CD4 specificities.

A case-control design nested within a healthcare worker cohort in London, UK, was used, with weekly nasopharyngeal swab PCR tests and blood sampling performed. Between 23 and 31 March 2020, the week of the UK lockdown, healthcare workers were enrolled and then followed up weekly for as long as 16 weeks. CDR3 length: 13 amino acids, cysteine to phenylalanine. The read is trimmed to its CDR3 DNA, 39 bases read in frame from base 1. CDR1 and CDR2, looked up from the germline V gene (reference sequence), are LGHDT and YNNKEL. A distance of 8 bases separates the germline ends of V and J, which lose 4 bases and 5 bases respectively.

The chain is assembled from TRBV3-1 and TRBJ2-2; no confident D gene assignment can be made. The receptor comes from an adult who was a healthcare worker with PCR-confirmed SARS-CoV-2 infection or an uninfected control (not recorded which). Sequencing input: whole blood. For the CDR3, the sequence is CASSRIETGELFF. The DNA sequence follows: TGTGCCAGCAGCCGTATCGAGACCGGGGAGCTGTTTTTT.